This entry lists 9 T cell receptor beta chains sequenced from one sample in a study of blood T cells in healthy people across ages. A second PCR of about 7 to 12 cycles used a sample-barcoded 5' primer and a J-beta primer mix. TCRdb analysed the 5' RACE reads with MiXCR anew, one entry per CDR3 protein. The table records about 1,400,000 distinct CDR3 sequences, 59% of them present only once. Sequenced: blood. These receptors were obtained from a man in his late teens or twenties in good health.

The chain links TRBV15 to TRBJ2-3, with unresolved D. CDR1 is LNHNV, CDR2 YYDKDF, per germline (reference sequence). V lost 1 base and J lost 4, with 9 bases in between. The CDR3 consists of 14 residues. CDR3 sequence reads: CATSRVVDPDTQYF. The CDR3 DNA is TGTGCCACCAGCAGAGTGGTCGATCCAGATACGCAGTATTTT.

As regards this clonotype: At one end the junction does not follow the germline gene, possibly because of a read error. The rearrangement uses TRBV6-2 or TRBV6-3 and TRBJ1-2, with D hard to call. Germline CDR1 is MNHEY and CDR2 is SVGEGT. The length of the CDR3 is 12 residues. The CDR3 is CAGSYSSSGYTF. CDR3 DNA: TGTGCCGGCAGTTACTCTTCTTCCGGCTACACCTTC.

The rearrangement joins TRBV7-2 to TRBJ2-1; perhaps TRBD2 as D (7 bases). Trimming left V 0 bases short and J 4 bases short, with 13 bases between. The CDR3 runs 16 residues. Germline lookup yields CDR1 SGHTA and CDR2 FQGNSA. The CDR3 coding sequence is TGTGCCAGCAGCTTAGCGATAGGGGGGGGATACAATGAGCAGTTCTTC. Translation: CASSLAIGGGYNEQFF.

This CDR3 reads CASRRTGGTPTDTQYF. The CDR3, as DNA: TGTGCCAGCAGAAGAACAGGGGGCACCCCCACAGATACGCAGTATTTT. The chain links TRBV7-2 to TRBJ2-3; the match to TRBD1 covers 9 bases. V trimming: 6 bases; J trimming: 2 bases; junction bases outside the gene matches: 9. The germline gives CDR1 SGHTA, CDR2 FQGNSA. There are 16 residues in the CDR3.

This clonotype was seen more than once but under ten times. This chain links TRBV6-5 with TRBJ1-1; a weak D match, TRBD1 (5 bases). V was pared by 6 bases and J by 0 bases, with 14 bases between. In germline, CDR1 is MNHEY, CDR2 SVGAGI. This CDR3 comprises 15 residues. CDR3 amino acids: CASSHDSSMNTEAFF. The CDR3 nucleotides read TGTGCCAGCAGCCACGACAGTTCCATGAACACTGAAGCTTTCTTT.

The chain employs TRBV5-1 and TRBJ1-5; no firm D call. CDR3 length: 14 amino acids. Germline CDR1 and CDR2: SGHRS and YFSETQ. The germline V and J ends were trimmed by 3 bases and 6 bases, with 13 bases remaining between them. The CDR3 nucleotides read TGCGCCAGCAGCTGGGAACCTGAGGTTCAGCCCCAGCATTTT. It encodes CASSWEPEVQPQHF.

This clonotype has just a few counts. The chain links TRBV20-1 to TRBJ2-1; 7 nucleotides match TRBD2. V trimming: 0 bases; J trimming: 3 bases; junction bases outside the gene matches: 5. The CDR3 is made up of 15 amino acids. The germline V gene encodes CDR1 DFQATT and CDR2 SNEGSKA (reference sequence). CDR3 coding DNA: TGCAGTGCTAGAGACGGCGGGGGTGACTACAATGAGCAGTTCTTC. Translated: CSARDGGGDYNEQFF.

This clonotype was detected only a few times. The chain couples TRBV5-5 to TRBJ1-5, with a weak D call TRBD1 (6 bases). The CDR3 contains 18 residues. CDR1 is SGHKS and CDR2 is YYEKEE in the germline V gene (reference sequence). V gave up 0 bases and J gave up 0 bases, with 16 bases separating them. For the CDR3, the DNA is TGTGCCAGCAGCTTGGTGGGGGCCCCTATATATAGCAATCAGCCCCAGCATTTT. It is translated as CASSLVGAPIYSNQPQHF.

In this sample, this clonotype turned up a few times. The gene calls are TRBV29-1 and TRBJ2-7, with 11 positions matching TRBD2. The CDR3 length is 16 residues. The junction had 13 bases not matched to a gene; V was cut back by 3 bases and J by 6 bases. The germline gives CDR1 SQVTM, CDR2 ANQGSEA. DNA of the CDR3: TGCAGCGTTGATAGCGGGGGGGCCGGCGCGCTTGTCGAGCAGTACTTC. Translation gives CSVDSGGAGALVEQYF.